The 6 T cell receptor beta chains in this list originate from one sample, sequenced in a study of CD8+CD57+ T cells in acquired aplastic anemia. Selection for sequencing was limited to patients who had shown CD8+CD57+ cell expansion by flow cytometry. The template for TCR beta VDJ and CDR3 sequence profiling was genomic DNA. TCRdb re-derived calls from the reads in MiXCR, one entry per CDR3 protein. Of about 120,000 distinct CDR3 sequences listed, 55% to 60% are singletons. Sequencing input: sorted CD4+, CD8+, or CD8+CD57+ T cells (not recorded which) from PBMCs. The receptors stem from a human donor with aplastic anemia.

This clonotype has more than one count but fewer than ten. The J gene is TRBJ2-7, the V gene TRBV29-1; tentatively, D is TRBD1 or TRBD2 (5 bases each). The CDR3 totals 11 residues. CDR1 is SQVTM, CDR2 ANQGSEA, per germline. The ends were cut back, 1 base at V and 12 bases at J, with 13 bases in the middle. The CDR3 loop reads CSVEVGTGRYF. For the CDR3, the DNA is TGCAGCGTTGAAGTTGGGACGGGTCGGTACTTC.

This clonotype was found a few times. The chain is built from TRBV20-1 and TRBJ2-3; weak D call: TRBD1 (7 bases). Between the trimmed V and J ends, which lost 0 bases and 2 bases, there was a span of 15 bases. Per germline, CDR1 DFQATT and CDR2 SNEGSKA (reference sequence). The CDR3 runs to 16 residues. CDR3 region: CSARDPAGTATDTQYF. CDR3 DNA: TGCAGTGCTAGAGATCCGGCGGGGACAGCCACAGATACGCAGTATTTT.

This clonotype was recorded many times. The CDR3: CAISELGTGREHQPQHF. CDR3 coding DNA: TGTGCCATCAGTGAACTGGGGACAGGGAGGGAGCATCAGCCCCAGCATTTT. V and J are TRBV10-3 and TRBJ1-5, with 9 bases identical to TRBD1. Germline loops: CDR1 ENHRY, CDR2 SYGVKD. The CDR3 totals 17 residues. V was clipped by 3 bases and J by 5 bases; unmatched bases: 11.

Regarding this clonotype: At one end, the junction sequence differs from germline, possibly due to a read error. The V call is TRBV5-1, the J call TRBJ2-1; D call uncertain. In germline, CDR1 is SGHRS, CDR2 YFSETQ. CDR3 length: 11 residues. In DNA form, the CDR3 reads TGCGCCAGCAGCTTACTCTACGAGCAGCACTTC. Translating gives CASSLLYEQHF.

This clonotype was seen many times. The gene calls are TRBV10-3 and TRBJ1-2; the D gene is possibly TRBD1 (5 bases). The germline V gene has CDR1 ENHRY and CDR2 SYGVKD. Trimming took 7 bases from V and 3 from J, leaving 12 bases between them. The CDR3 is 13 residues long. The DNA of the CDR3 is TGTGCCATCAAAGGAGACAGCGACTATGGCTACACCTTC. This sequence encodes CAIKGDSDYGYTF.

This clonotype has just one count. The CDR3 bases are TGTGCCAGTAGCCTTACCGGGACAGGGGGCCACGAGCAGTACTTC. Protein sequence: CASSLTGTGGHEQYF. The chain combines TRBV19 with TRBJ2-7; 12 positions agree with TRBD1. CDR1 and CDR2 (germline): LNHDA, SQIVND (reference sequence). The CDR3 runs 15 residues. The J segment lost 5 bases and the V segment lost 6 bases, leaving 8 bases of the junction unmatched.